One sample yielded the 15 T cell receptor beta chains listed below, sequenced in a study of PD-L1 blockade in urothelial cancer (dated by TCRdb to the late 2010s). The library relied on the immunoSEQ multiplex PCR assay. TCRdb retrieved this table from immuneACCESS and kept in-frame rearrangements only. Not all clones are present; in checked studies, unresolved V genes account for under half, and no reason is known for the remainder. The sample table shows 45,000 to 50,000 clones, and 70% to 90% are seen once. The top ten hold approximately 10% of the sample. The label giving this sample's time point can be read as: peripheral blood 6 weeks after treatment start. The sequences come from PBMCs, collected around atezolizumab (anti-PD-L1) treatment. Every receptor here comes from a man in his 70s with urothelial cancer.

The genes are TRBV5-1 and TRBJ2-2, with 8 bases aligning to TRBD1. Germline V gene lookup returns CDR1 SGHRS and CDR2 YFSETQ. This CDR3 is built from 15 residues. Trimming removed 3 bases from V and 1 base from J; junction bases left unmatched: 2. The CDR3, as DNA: TGCGCCAGCAGCTCCGGGACAGGGAACACCGGGGAGCTGTTTTTT. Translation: CASSSGTGNTGELFF.

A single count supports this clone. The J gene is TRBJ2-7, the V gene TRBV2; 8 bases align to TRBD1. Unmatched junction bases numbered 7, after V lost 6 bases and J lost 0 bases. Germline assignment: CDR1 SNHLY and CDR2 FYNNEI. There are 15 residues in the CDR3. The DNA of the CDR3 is TGTGCCAGCAGCTCGACGGGACAGGTCTCCTACGAGCAGTACTTC. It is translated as CASSSTGQVSYEQYF.

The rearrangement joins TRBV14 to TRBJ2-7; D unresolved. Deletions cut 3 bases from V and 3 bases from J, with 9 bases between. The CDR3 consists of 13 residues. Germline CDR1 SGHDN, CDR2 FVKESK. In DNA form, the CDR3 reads TGTGCCAGCAGCCAGCGGATAGACTACGAGCAGTACTTC. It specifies CASSQRIDYEQYF.

The CDR3 DNA reads as TGTGCCAGCAGCGTCGACAGAGACCAGCCCCAGCATTTT. Translating gives CASSVDRDQPQHF. The V and J genes are TRBV7-8 and TRBJ1-5; a possible D gene is TRBD1 (5 bases). Germline V lookup: CDR1 SGHVS, CDR2 FQNEAQ. The CDR3 totals 13 residues. The ends were cut back, 5 bases at V and 7 bases at J, with 12 bases in the middle.

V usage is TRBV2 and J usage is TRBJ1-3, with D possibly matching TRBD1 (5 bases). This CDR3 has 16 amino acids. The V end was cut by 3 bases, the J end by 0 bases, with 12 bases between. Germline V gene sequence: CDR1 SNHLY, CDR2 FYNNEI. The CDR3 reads CASSEGLPSSGNTIYF. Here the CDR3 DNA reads TGTGCCAGCAGTGAGGGACTCCCGAGCTCTGGAAACACCATATATTTT.

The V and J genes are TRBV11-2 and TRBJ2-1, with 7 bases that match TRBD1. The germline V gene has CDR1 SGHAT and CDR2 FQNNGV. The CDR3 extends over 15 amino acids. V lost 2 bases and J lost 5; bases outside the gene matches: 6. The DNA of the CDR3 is TGTGCCAGCAGCTTATCTGGACAGGTAAACAATGAGCAGTTCTTC. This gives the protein CASSLSGQVNNEQFF.

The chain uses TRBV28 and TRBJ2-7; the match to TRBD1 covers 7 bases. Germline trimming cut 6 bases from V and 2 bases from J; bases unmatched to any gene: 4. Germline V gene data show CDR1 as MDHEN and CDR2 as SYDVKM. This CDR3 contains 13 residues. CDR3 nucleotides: TGTGCCAGCAGCGACAGGGCAACCTACGAGCAGTACTTC. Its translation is CASSDRATYEQYF.

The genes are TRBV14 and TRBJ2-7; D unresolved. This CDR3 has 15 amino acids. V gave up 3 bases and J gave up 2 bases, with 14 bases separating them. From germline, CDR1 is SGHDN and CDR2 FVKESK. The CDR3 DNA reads TGTGCCAGCAGCCACGGTCTGTCAGGAACCTACGAGCAGTACTTC. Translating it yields CASSHGLSGTYEQYF.

The CDR3 nucleotides read TGTGCCAGCAGCTTCGGGACAGATAACAATGAGCAGTTCTTC. This encodes CASSFGTDNNEQFF. The chain is built from TRBV7-6 and TRBJ2-1; 7 bases map to TRBD1. CDR1 and CDR2 from the germline V gene are SGHVS and FNYEAQ. The length of the CDR3 is 14 residues. The V gene end was trimmed by 3 bases and the J gene end by 5 bases; junction bases not matched to a gene: 4.

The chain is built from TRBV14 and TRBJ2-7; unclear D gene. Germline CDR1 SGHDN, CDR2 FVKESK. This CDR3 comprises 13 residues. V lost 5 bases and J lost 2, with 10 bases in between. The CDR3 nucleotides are TGTGCCAGCAGCGAGTACCGGGCCTACGAGCAGTACTTC. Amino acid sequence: CASSEYRAYEQYF. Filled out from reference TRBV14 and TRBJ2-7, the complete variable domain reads EAGVTQFPSHSVIEKGQTVTLRCDPISGHDNLYWYRRVMGKEIKFLLHFVKESKQDESGMPNNRFLAERTGGTYSTLKVQPAELEDSGVYFCASSEYRAYEQYFGPGTRLTVT.

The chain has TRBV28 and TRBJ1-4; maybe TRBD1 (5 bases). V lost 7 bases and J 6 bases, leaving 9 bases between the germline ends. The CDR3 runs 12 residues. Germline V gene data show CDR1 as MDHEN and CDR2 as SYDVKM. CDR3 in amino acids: CASMGGDEKLFF. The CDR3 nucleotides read TGTGCCAGCATGGGGGGGGATGAAAAACTGTTTTTT.

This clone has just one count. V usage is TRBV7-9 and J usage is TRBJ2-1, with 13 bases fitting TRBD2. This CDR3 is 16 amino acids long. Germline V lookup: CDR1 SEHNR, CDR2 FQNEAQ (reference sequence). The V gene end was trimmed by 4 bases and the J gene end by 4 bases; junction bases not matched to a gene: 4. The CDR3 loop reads CASSWTSGGAYNEQFF. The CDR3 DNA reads TGTGCCAGCAGCTGGACTAGCGGGGGCGCATACAATGAGCAGTTCTTC.

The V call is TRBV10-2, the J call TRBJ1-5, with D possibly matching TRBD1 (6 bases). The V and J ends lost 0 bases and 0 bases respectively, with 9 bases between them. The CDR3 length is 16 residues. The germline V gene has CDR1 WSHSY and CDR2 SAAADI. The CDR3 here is CASSESGQISNQPQHF. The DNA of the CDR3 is TGCGCCAGCAGTGAGTCCGGACAGATTAGCAATCAGCCCCAGCATTTT.

CDR3 sequence: CASSYSRERSYEQYF. CDR3 DNA sequence: TGTGCCAGCAGTTACTCGAGGGAGCGATCCTACGAGCAGTACTTC. The V and J genes are TRBV6-5 and TRBJ2-7, with D possibly being TRBD2 (5 bases). V was clipped by 0 bases and J by 1 base, with 10 bases between them. The CDR3 extends over 15 amino acids. Germline values: CDR1 MNHEY, CDR2 SVGAGI.

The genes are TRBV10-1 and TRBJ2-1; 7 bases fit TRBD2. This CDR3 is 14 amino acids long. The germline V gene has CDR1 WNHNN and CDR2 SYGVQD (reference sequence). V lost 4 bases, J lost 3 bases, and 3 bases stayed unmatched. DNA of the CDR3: TGCGCCAGCAGTGGGAGCGGGATCTACAATGAGCAGTTCTTC. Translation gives CASSGSGIYNEQFF.